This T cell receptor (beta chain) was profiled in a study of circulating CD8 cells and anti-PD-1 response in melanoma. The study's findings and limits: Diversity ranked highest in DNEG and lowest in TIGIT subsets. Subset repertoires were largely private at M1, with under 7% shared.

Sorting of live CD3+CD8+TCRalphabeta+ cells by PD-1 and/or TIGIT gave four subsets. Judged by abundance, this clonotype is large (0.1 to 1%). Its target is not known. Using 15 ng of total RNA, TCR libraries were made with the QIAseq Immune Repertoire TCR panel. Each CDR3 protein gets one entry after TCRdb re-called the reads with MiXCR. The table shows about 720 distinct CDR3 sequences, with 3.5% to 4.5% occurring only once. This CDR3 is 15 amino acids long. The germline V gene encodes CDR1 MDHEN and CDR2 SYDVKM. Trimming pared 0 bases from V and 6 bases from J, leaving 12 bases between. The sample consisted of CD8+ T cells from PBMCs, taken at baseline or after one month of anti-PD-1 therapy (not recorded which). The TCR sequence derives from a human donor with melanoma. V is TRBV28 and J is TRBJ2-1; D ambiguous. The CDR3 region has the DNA TGTGCCAGCAGTTTATGGGGTGAAAAGGGCAATGAGCAGTTCTTC. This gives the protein CASSLWGEKGNEQFF.